This T cell receptor (beta chain) emerged from a study of cytomegalovirus exposure and HLA in healthy donors. Study-wide background: Earlier work reported some 110 million unique TCR beta sequences from about 180 million T cells. Study-wide findings and caveats: Productive rates of about 90% or about 30% were seen for most TCR beta V segments in an earlier analysis.

Trimming removed 6 bases from V and 2 bases from J; junction bases left unmatched: 6. CDR1 and CDR2 from the germline V gene are SEHNR and FQNEAQ (reference sequence). There are 15 residues in the CDR3. As concerns this clone: Its specificity is not known.

PCR employed 60 Vbeta and 13 Jbeta primers. The repertoire was sequenced with immunoSEQ multiplex PCR; TCRdb's copy has only in-frame clones and lacks some. The sample lists fewer than 150,000 clones, 75% to 85% seen once, with 1% in the top ten. This TCR derives from a man in his forties in good health and CMV-seronegative. The chain employs TRBV7-9 and TRBJ2-2; 7 nucleotides line up with TRBD1. The source material was PBMCs. DNA of the CDR3: TGTGCCAGCAGTCGGGACAGCTCTAACACCGGGGAGCTGTTTTTT. It encodes CASSRDSSNTGELFF.